Included here is one T cell receptor (beta chain) sequence, with context. The antigen is undetermined. Assay: immunoSEQ multiplex PCR; the TCRdb copy retains only in-frame clones and omits some. This sample has about 62,000 clones, with 75% to 85% found just once. The germline gives CDR1 SQVTM, CDR2 ANQGSEA. V lost 2 bases to trimming and J lost 4 bases; unmatched junction nucleotides: 10. The length of the CDR3 is 15 residues. The sample belongs to a study of OX40 agonist ivuxolimab in advanced cancers. Whole-study context: All patients had ivuxolimab intravenously every 2 weeks at 0.01 to 10 mg/kg.

Broader study findings: The study observed clonal expansion of CD4+ and CD8+ blood T cells by week 6 at 0.1 to 3.0 mg/kg.

The chain combines TRBV29-1 with TRBJ1-2, with 7 bases aligning to TRBD1. The sample here was CD4+ or CD8+ T cells sorted from blood, taken in a trial of the OX40 agonist ivuxolimab. The receptor was isolated from an adult with an advanced solid tumor such as melanoma, head and neck, liver or kidney cancer. For the CDR3, the DNA is TGCAGCGTTGAATACAGGGACAGAACTAGCTATGGCTACACCTTC. Its translation: CSVEYRDRTSYGYTF.